At least ten counts were recorded for the clone carrying this T cell receptor (beta chain). Its specificity is unknown. CDR1 is LGHNA, CDR2 YSLEER, per germline. The CDR3 covers 14 residues. Trimming cost V 2 bases and J 4 bases; bases outside gene matches: 3. These data belong to a study of T-cell reconstitution after alpha-beta-depleted transplantation in children. Study-wide results and limits: Some patients' high day-60 TCRbeta diversity was traced to surviving recipient T cells and thymic progenitors.

A library of TCRbeta sequences, prepared with unique molecular identifiers, was generated. TCRdb reprocessed the PCR reads via MiXCR and lists one record per CDR3 protein. The table lists 220,000 or so distinct CDR3 sequences, 8.2% of them singletons. The sample was PBMCs, mostly from graft donor cells, taken 180 days after TCRalphabeta/CD19-depleted stem cell transplant. The gene calls are TRBV4-3 and TRBJ1-2; 8 bases are a match to TRBD1. This sequence originates from a male patient under 18 who had a stem cell transplant for acute lymphoblastic leukemia, so the T cells may come from the graft donor. The CDR3 coding sequence is TGCGCCAGCAGCCAAACACAGGGGGGCTATGGCTACACCTTC. Protein product: CASSQTQGGYGYTF.